The 6 T cell receptor beta chains reported below all come from one sample, sequenced in a study of CD8 T cells in Susac syndrome (dated by TCRdb to about 2019). Library creation used the immunoSEQ multiplex PCR assay. RNA was extracted with the RNeasy kit and roughly 0.45 to 1 ug was reverse transcribed using random hexamers. TCRdb itself trimmed the public reads at Q25 with fastp, ran MiXCR and retained productive beta chains. One record per CDR3 amino acid sequence lists the most common genes and DNA. The sample has roughly 170,000 distinct CDR3 sequences on record, approximately 93% of them singletons. The top ten constitute 0.09% to 0.1% of the sample. The sample was CD4+ T cells from PBMCs. Source of these receptors: a human donor with multiple sclerosis.

Concerning this clonotype: One junction end does not reproduce the germline sequence, and a read error may be involved. This CDR3 reads CASSPGTSRQETQYF. The CDR3 DNA sequence: TGCGCCAGTAGCCCGGGGACTAGCAGACAAGAGACCCAGTACTTC. The V gene is TRBV4-3, the J gene TRBJ2-5; 9 bases match TRBD2. This CDR3 spans 15 amino acids. In germline, CDR1 is LGHNA, CDR2 YSLEER.

The V and J genes are TRBV5-1 and TRBJ2-5; 8 bases are a match to TRBD2. Germline CDR1 reads SGHRS; CDR2 reads YFSETQ. Trimming cost V 0 bases and J 1 base; bases outside gene matches: 8. This CDR3 comprises 17 residues. CDR3 protein: CASSLAGVAGIQETQYF. The CDR3, as DNA: TGCGCCAGCAGCTTGGCCGGGGTAGCGGGGATCCAAGAGACCCAGTACTTC.

The chain carries TRBV24-1 and TRBJ2-2; D is unresolved. The CDR3 loop spans 12 amino acids. The V gene's germline CDR1 is KGHDR and CDR2 SFDVKD. V dropped 9 bases and J dropped 1 base, with 5 bases sitting between them. CDR3 bases: TGTGCCACCGGGGAGAACACCGGGGAGCTGTTTTTT. It translates to CATGENTGELFF.

Worth noting for this clonotype: One junction end does not reproduce the germline sequence, and a read error may be involved. The rearrangement joins TRBV6-6 to TRBJ2-7, with D possibly matching TRBD2 (6 bases). The germline gives CDR1 MNHNY, CDR2 SVGAGI (reference sequence). The CDR3 length is 13 residues. The CDR3 region has the DNA TGTGCCAGCAGCTACTTTCAGGAGGGCGAGCAGTACTTC. Translation gives CASSYFQEGEQYF.

CDR3 region: CASRSSGQGTEKLFF. The DNA of the CDR3 is TGTGCCAGCAGGAGTAGTGGACAGGGTACGGAAAAACTGTTTTTT. The rearrangement uses TRBV6-5 and TRBJ1-4; TRBD1 matches at 8 bases. CDR3 length: 15 amino acids. CDR1 MNHEY and CDR2 SVGAGI come from the germline V gene. Trimming at V came to 6 bases and at J to 8 bases, leaving 11 bases not matched to a gene.

This chain connects TRBV6-2 or TRBV6-3 to TRBJ2-5; 7 bases are a match to TRBD1. With 6 bases clipped from V and 4 bases from J, the junction kept 5 bases outside the gene matches. Germline CDR1 reads MNHEY; CDR2 reads SVGEGT. This CDR3 contains 13 residues. Here the CDR3 reads CASSKGAGETQYF. CDR3 DNA: TGTGCCAGCAGCAAGGGGGCTGGAGAGACCCAGTACTTC.